This T cell receptor beta chain emerged from a study of identical twins. Whole-study findings and limits: Zero-insertion findings could be partly confounded by invariant cells (MAIT and iNKT cells).

CDR1 MGHDK and CDR2 SYGVNS come from the germline V gene. CDR3 length equals 16 residues. V lost 0 bases, J lost 5 bases, and 6 bases stayed unmatched. Every sampled donor was Caucasian and healthy. TCRdb recomputed calls from the 5' RACE reads with MiXCR, one row per CDR3 protein. The sample yields roughly 250,000 distinct CDR3 sequences, roughly 7% seen once. This clonotype was recorded many times. What it binds is unknown. This same sample was also part of a study on yellow fever vaccine responses in identical twins.

The chain has TRBV25-1 and TRBJ2-2; 7 nucleotides align to TRBD1. Material: memory (CD45RO+) T cells sorted from blood. The source is a woman younger than 30 in good health. The CDR3 DNA follows: TGTGCCAGCAGTGAATATAGGGGGCTGGGGACCGGGGAGCTGTTTTTT. Encoded protein: CASSEYRGLGTGELFF. Variable domain in full (rest from reference TRBV25-1 and TRBJ2-2): EADIYQTPRYLVIGTGKKITLECSQTMGHDKMYWYQQDPGMELHLIHYSYGVNSTEKGDLSSESTVSRIRTEHFPLTLESARPSHTSQYLCASSEYRGLGTGELFFGEGSRLTVL.